The 22 T cell receptor beta chains below were found in one sample sequenced in a study of neurological immune-mediated disorders. Time point denoted: longitudinal time-point 2. MiXCR, run by TCRdb on the 5' RACE reads, gives a single entry per CDR3 protein. The data show 100,000 or so distinct CDR3 sequences, about 12% seen once. The sequenced sample was PBMCs. The receptors originated from a female donor with HTLV-1-associated myelopathy (HAM/TSP).

V and J are TRBV7-9 and TRBJ2-3; D is unresolved. There are 14 residues in the CDR3. V was pared by 4 bases and J by 4 bases, with 12 bases between. CDR1 is SEHNR, CDR2 FQNEAQ, per germline (reference sequence). DNA of the CDR3: TGTGCCAGCAGCTCTCCCGCCCAGCCAGATACGCAGTATTTT. Amino acids: CASSSPAQPDTQYF. Together with reference TRBV7-9 and TRBJ2-3, the CDR3 gives the full variable domain: DTGVSQNPRHKITKRGQNVTFRCDPISEHNRLYWYRQTLGQGPEFLTYFQNEAQLEKSRLLSDRFSAERPKGSFSTLEIQRTEQGDSAMYLCASSSPAQPDTQYFGPGTRLTVL.

This clonotype was recorded many times. The chain couples TRBV6-5 to TRBJ1-2; D perhaps matches TRBD1 (5 bases). CDR3 length: 15 residues. Trimming took 0 bases from V and 8 from J, leaving 16 bases between them. CDR1 and CDR2 (germline): MNHEY, SVGAGI. CDR3 sequence (DNA): TGTGCCAGCAGTTACTCGAGGGGCCTGGTCGGAGGCTACACCTTC. This translates into CASSYSRGLVGGYTF.

At least ten counts were recorded for this clonotype. Mismatch with germline at one junction end may stem from a read error. The CDR3 DNA is TGTGCCAGCAGCCCACGGCACGGACAAGAGATCCAGTACTTC. As protein: CASSPRHGQEIQYF. V and J are TRBV7-2 and TRBJ2-5, with TRBD1 as a possible D gene (5 bases). The CDR3 runs to 14 residues. Germline V lookup: CDR1 SGHTA, CDR2 FQGNSA. The full variable domain, completed using reference TRBV7-2 and TRBJ2-5, is GAGVSQSPSNKVTEKGKDVELRCDPISGHTALYWYRQSLGQGLEFLIYFQGNSAPDKSGLPSDRFSAERTGGSVSTLTIQRTQQEDSAVYLCASSPRHGQEIQYFGPGTRLLVL.

This clonotype was detected many times. The V call is TRBV5-5, the J call TRBJ2-5; 9 nucleotides match TRBD2. The CDR3 spans 15 residues. Looked up from germline, CDR1 is SGHKS and CDR2 is YYEKEE (reference sequence). Trimming removed 0 bases from V and 5 bases from J; junction bases left unmatched: 5. Here the CDR3 reads CASSLVGGGAETQYF. CDR3 sequence (DNA): TGTGCCAGCAGCTTGGTGGGCGGGGGGGCTGAGACCCAGTACTTC.

This clonotype was counted a single time. CDR3 sequence reads: CSVAGTSGSEQYF. The CDR3 region has the DNA TGCAGCGTTGCCGGGACTAGTGGTTCAGAGCAGTACTTC. The chain recombines TRBV29-1 with TRBJ2-7; 8 bases map to TRBD2. The germline V gene encodes CDR1 SQVTM and CDR2 ANQGSEA. Trimming cost V 4 bases and J 7 bases; bases outside gene matches: 9. This CDR3 region has 13 residues.

This clonotype has ten or more counts. The chain is built from TRBV19 and TRBJ2-7; no clear D. CDR1 and CDR2 (germline): LNHDA, SQIVND (reference sequence). CDR3 length: 15 residues. Trimming removed 3 bases at V and 3 bases at J, with 15 bases between. Here the CDR3 reads CASSIGGIWGYEQYF. The DNA for the CDR3 is TGTGCCAGTAGTATCGGTGGAATATGGGGCTACGAGCAGTACTTC. The variable domain in full, completed from reference TRBV19 and TRBJ2-7, reads DGGITQSPKYLFRKEGQNVTLSCEQNLNHDAMYWYRQDPGQGLRLIYYSQIVNDFQKGDIAEGYSVSREKKESFPLTVTSAQKNPTAFYLCASSIGGIWGYEQYFGPGTRLTVT.

In its sample, this clonotype was seen many times. This sequence joins TRBV7-2 and TRBJ2-3; D possibly corresponds to TRBD2 (6 bases). The CDR3 contains 15 residues. The V end lost 6 bases, the J end lost 6 bases, and 19 bases lay between the germline ends. The germline CDR1 and CDR2 sequences are SGHTA and FQGNSA. DNA for the CDR3: TGTGCCAGCAGTGCCCGAGCGGGTCAGAGGGATACGCAGTATTTT. Translation: CASSARAGQRDTQYF.

At least ten counts were recorded for this clonotype. V and J are TRBV7-9 and TRBJ2-1, with D uncertain. Looked up from germline, CDR1 is SEHNR and CDR2 is FQNEAQ (reference sequence). With 1 base removed from V and 1 base from J, the gap between germline ends came to 5 bases. The CDR3 totals 14 residues. CDR3 sequence: CASSLVASYNEQFF. The CDR3 DNA reads TGTGCCAGCAGCTTAGTAGCTTCCTACAATGAGCAGTTCTTC.

This clonotype appeared many times. The chain couples TRBV5-1 to TRBJ2-2; D remains ambiguous. The germline V and J ends were trimmed by 0 bases and 2 bases, with 8 bases remaining between them. The CDR3 runs 15 residues. From germline, CDR1 is SGHRS and CDR2 YFSETQ. The CDR3 region has the DNA TGCGCCAGCAGCTTGGGGCAGACCAACACCGGGGAGCTGTTTTTT. Protein product: CASSLGQTNTGELFF.

This rearrangement joins TRBV4-1 to TRBJ2-1, with TRBD2 matching over 10 bases. Germline CDR1 MGHRA, CDR2 YSYEKL. The CDR3 has 14 residues. V lost 6 bases and J lost 7; bases outside the gene matches: 6. The chain's CDR3 is CASSGLAGVNEQFF. CDR3 DNA: TGCGCCAGCAGTGGGCTAGCGGGGGTAAATGAGCAGTTCTTC.

The J gene is TRBJ2-6, the V gene TRBV12-3 or TRBV12-4; a weak D match, TRBD1 (5 bases). The CDR3 sequence is 15 residues long. V gave up 6 bases and J gave up 0 bases, with 9 bases separating them. For the CDR3, the DNA is TGTGCCAGCAGAGTGACAGTCTCTGGGGCCAACGTCCTGACTTTC. It translates to CASRVTVSGANVLTF.

This clonotype showed up many times. The CDR3 loop is CASSALGPNSPLHF. The CDR3 nucleotides are TGTGCCAGCAGTGCTCTAGGTCCGAATTCACCCCTCCACTTT. The V call is TRBV6-5, the J call TRBJ1-6; no clear D gene. Germline loops: CDR1 MNHEY, CDR2 SVGAGI. CDR3 size: 14 residues. V gave up 5 bases and J gave up 7 bases, with 12 bases separating them.

The chain employs TRBV6-6 and TRBJ1-4; 7 bases are a match to TRBD1. Trimming removed 10 bases from V and 2 bases from J; junction bases left unmatched: 7. From germline, CDR1 is MNHNY and CDR2 SVGAGI (reference sequence). The CDR3 runs to 14 residues. DNA for the CDR3: TGTGCCACCCGCAGGGGGGGTACTAATGAAAAACTGTTTTTT. Protein sequence: CATRRGGTNEKLFF.

This clonotype came up many times. The chain employs TRBV7-2 and TRBJ2-7, with D perhaps TRBD2 (6 bases). The germline V and J ends were trimmed by 5 bases and 6 bases, with 14 bases remaining between them. Per the germline V gene, CDR1 is SGHTA and CDR2 is FQGNSA. This CDR3 has 13 residues. In DNA form, the CDR3 reads TGTGCCAGCAGCCCGCAGCTAGCGTCCGAGCAGTACTTC. Protein sequence: CASSPQLASEQYF.

There are a few counts of this clonotype. This chain joins TRBV20-1 and TRBJ2-1, with 8 bases fitting TRBD1. The CDR3 runs to 13 residues. Unmatched junction bases numbered 7, after V lost 6 bases and J lost 6 bases. Germline CDR1 and CDR2: DFQATT and SNEGSKA (reference sequence). CDR3 region: CSARTGWINEQFF. CDR3 sequence (DNA): TGCAGTGCCCGGACAGGGTGGATCAATGAGCAGTTCTTC.

In its sample, this clonotype was seen many times. The V call is TRBV10-3, the J call TRBJ1-2; unclear D gene. The germline CDR1 and CDR2 sequences are ENHRY and SYGVKD. CDR3 length: 13 residues. The ends were cut back, 2 bases at V and 3 bases at J, with 7 bases in the middle. The DNA for the CDR3 is TGTGCCATCAGTGAGGGACCGGACTATGGCTACACCTTC. Amino acid sequence: CAISEGPDYGYTF.

Ten or more counts support this clonotype. The chain uses TRBV9 and TRBJ1-2; D gene uncertain. The V gene's germline CDR1 is SGDLS and CDR2 YYNGEE. V lost 2 bases to trimming and J lost 2 bases, with 1 base between them. The CDR3 sequence is 11 residues long. CDR3 in DNA: TGTGCCAGCAGCGTGAACTATGGCTACACCTTC. Translation: CASSVNYGYTF.

This clonotype was observed many times. This chain connects TRBV5-1 to TRBJ2-1, with TRBD2 matching 12 bases. Germline CDR1 is SGHRS and CDR2 is YFSETQ. The CDR3 is 15 residues long. V shed 8 bases and J 10 bases; nucleotides not matched to a gene: 13. CDR3 coding DNA: TGCGCCAGTAGCCCCGGACTAGCGGGGAGGGAGGAGCAGTTCTTC. Protein product: CASSPGLAGREEQFF. Variable domain in full (rest from reference TRBV5-1 and TRBJ2-1): KAGVTQTPRYLIKTRGQQVTLSCSPISGHRSVSWYQQTPGQGLQFLFEYFSETQRNKGNFPGRFSGRQFSNSRSEMNVSTLELGDSALYLCASSPGLAGREEQFFGPGTRLTVL.

A note on this clonotype: A read error may produce the germline difference seen at one junction end. The rearrangement uses TRBV7-7 and TRBJ2-5; 8 bases map to TRBD1. This CDR3 has 15 residues. Germline CDR1 and CDR2: SSHAT and FNYEAQ (reference sequence). CDR3 in DNA: TGTGCCAACAGCTTAGTGGGCGACAGGGGTGAGACCCAGTACTTC. It encodes CANSLVGDRGETQYF.

This clonotype has at least ten counts. This chain uses TRBV6-2 or TRBV6-3 with TRBJ2-7, with a possible D match to TRBD1 (5 bases). From germline, CDR1 is MNHEY and CDR2 SVGEGT. V was trimmed by 8 bases and J by 0 bases, leaving 17 bases between them. CDR3 length equals 15 residues. The CDR3 reads CASHSSGHHSYEQYF. The CDR3 DNA reads TGTGCCAGCCATTCGTCCGGACATCACTCCTACGAGCAGTACTTC.

This clonotype was seen many times. The chain joins TRBV10-3 to TRBJ2-1; 7 bases line up with TRBD1. The CDR3 has 15 amino acids. V shed 3 bases, J shed 7 bases, and the junction held 9 bases outside the gene matches. In germline, CDR1 is ENHRY, CDR2 SYGVKD. DNA for the CDR3: TGTGCCATCAGTGAATTTAAGGGGGCAGGGAATGAGCAGTTCTTC. This encodes CAISEFKGAGNEQFF.

This clonotype was detected many times. The V gene is TRBV11-2, the J gene TRBJ2-2, with D possibly TRBD2 on 6 matching bases. CDR1 is SGHAT, CDR2 FQNNGV, per germline. V was shortened by 1 base and J by 5 bases, with 20 bases between the two germline ends. This CDR3 comprises 18 residues. The CDR3, as DNA: TGTGCCAGCAGCTTAGGATTACGGTTGGGACGGGGGACCGGGGAGCTGTTTTTT. Its protein product is CASSLGLRLGRGTGELFF.